This T cell receptor beta chain is drawn from a study of control samples from healthy donors and cancer patients. Trimming took 1 base from V and 8 from J; bases not matched to a gene: 6. The germline CDR1 and CDR2 sequences are LGHDT and YNNKEL (reference sequence). The CDR3 covers 14 residues. The repertoire was sequenced with immunoSEQ multiplex PCR; TCRdb's copy has only in-frame clones and lacks some. The sample yields about 80,000 clones, more than 70% seen once. The rearrangement links TRBV3-1 (or the pseudogene TRBV3-2) to TRBJ1-2, with 8 bases identical to TRBD1. Source material: blood. This sequence was found in a woman aged 45-65 years in good health. In nucleotides, the CDR3 is TGTGCCAGCAGCCAAGGCCAGGGGGCAAGAGGCTACACCTTC. Amino acid sequence: CASSQGQGARGYTF.